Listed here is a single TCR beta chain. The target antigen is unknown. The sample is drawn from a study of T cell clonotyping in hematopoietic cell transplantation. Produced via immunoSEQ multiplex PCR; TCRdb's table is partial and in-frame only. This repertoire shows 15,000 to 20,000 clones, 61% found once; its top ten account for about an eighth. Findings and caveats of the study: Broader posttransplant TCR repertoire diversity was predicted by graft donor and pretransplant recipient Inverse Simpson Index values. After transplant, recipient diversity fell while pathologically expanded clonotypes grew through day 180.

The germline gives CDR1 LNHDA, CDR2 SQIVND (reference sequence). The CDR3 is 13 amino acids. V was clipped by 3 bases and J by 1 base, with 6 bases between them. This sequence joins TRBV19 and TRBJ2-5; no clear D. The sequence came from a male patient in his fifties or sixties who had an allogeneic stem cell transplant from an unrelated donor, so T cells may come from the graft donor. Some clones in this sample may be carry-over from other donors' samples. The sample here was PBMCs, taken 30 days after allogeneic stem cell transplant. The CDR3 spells CASSMDFQETQYF. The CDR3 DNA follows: TGTGCCAGTAGTATGGATTTCCAAGAGACCCAGTACTTC.